The sequence of this T cell receptor beta chain was determined in a study of early T cells in non-severe SARS-CoV-2 infection (dated by TCRdb to the early 2020s). Turning to the overall study: Bulk RNA from unsorted whole blood was used for TCR sequencing, so alpha and beta chains could not be paired. The full study reports these points: VDJdb matching was skewed toward anti-spike CD8 responses, so virus-specific expansions were likely underestimated and private and CD4 specificities were missed.

Set within a cohort of healthcare workers in London, UK, this nested case-control study involved weekly PCR testing of nasopharyngeal swabs along with blood sampling. Healthcare workers were recruited during the week of the UK lockdown, between 23 and 31 March 2020, and followed weekly for up to roughly 16 weeks. This clonotype has at least ten counts. This clone's antigen is unknown. The record has no base qualities; no much larger clone is one base away. Receptors were amplified or captured by 5' RACE. Data came from a NextSeq 500. The TCR library protocol attached unique molecular identifiers to individual cDNA molecules to correct for sequencing error and PCR bias. Sequencing covered both TCR alpha and beta chains, and within each sample the abundances of alpha and beta sequences were tightly co-correlated. The paper's processing steps were these. Decombinator V4 was used to perform V gene, J gene and CDR3 annotation of TCR sequences. TCRs were defined as expanded if a significant change between any two time points was detected under a Poisson model with p below 0.0001. TCR abundances were normalised to the total number of TCRs sequenced per sample and expressed as counts per million. VDJdb, accessed 1 November 2021, was searched for CMV, EBV and SARS-CoV-2 annotated TCRs, with TCRs annotated for multiple antigens excluded. The raw public reads went through TCRdb reprocessing: fastp at Q25, MiXCR clone calling, in-frame beta chains kept. Each entry is one CDR3 protein sequence, shown with its most common DNA and genes. The V and J calls follow TCRdb's processing rather than the paper's. This sample has over 45,000 distinct CDR3 sequences in its table, and around 6% of those were observed once. The ten largest clones represent 4.5% of the sample.

Sequences were obtained from whole blood. The TCR originated in an adult who was a healthcare worker with PCR-confirmed SARS-CoV-2 infection or an uninfected control (not recorded which).

CDR3 region: CASSVAGGLPETQYF. The nucleotides are TGTGCCAGCAGCGTAGCCGGGGGATTACCCGAGACCCAGTACTTC. Recombination connected TRBV9 to TRBJ2-5; 6 matching bases give a weak D call of TRBD2. V loses 0 bases of germline sequence and J loses 5 bases, and the interval between the two ends is 14 bases. As encoded in the germline V gene, CDR1 is SGDLS while CDR2 is YYNGEE. Including cysteine and phenylalanine, the CDR3 has 15 amino acids. Only the CDR3 DNA is retained, 45 bases long and in frame from the first base.